A selection of T cell receptor beta chains follows, all from one sample in a study of blood T cell repertoires in COVID-19. Measured with immunoSEQ multiplex PCR; TCRdb has only the in-frame clones, and not every one. The sample lists 200,000 or so clones, around 86% occurring once. The sample was peripheral blood. The source is a woman aged 40 to 50 with acute or convalescent COVID-19. CDR3s include the opening cysteine and the closing phenylalanine or tryptophan. D genes are given only for firm matches. Clone size is stated in some rows and not others, as once, few, many or a class when expanded.

clone_size	v_call	j_call	d_call	cdr3_length	cdr3_nt	cdr3_aa
NA	TRBV7-9	TRBJ1-2	NA	15	TGTGCCAGCAGCTTTTGGCAGGCCGCTAACTATGGCTACACCTTC	CASSFWQAANYGYTF
NA	TRBV9	TRBJ2-3	TRBD2	17	TGTGCCAGCAGCGTAGGTGGCGGGGGGACTAGCACAGATACGCAGTATTTT	CASSVGGGGTSTDTQYF
NA	TRBV27	TRBJ1-1	NA	15	TGTGCCAGCAGTTCGTGGGGCAGCCTGAACACTGAAGCTTTCTTT	CASSSWGSLNTEAFF
NA	TRBV28	TRBJ2-1	TRBD2	15	TGTGCCAGCAGTGCCGGGACTAGCGGGAGTAATGAGCAGTTCTTC	CASSAGTSGSNEQFF
once	TRBV19	TRBJ2-5	NA	17	TGTGCCAGTAGTATGATGGGGGCAGGGGTCCACCAAGAGACCCAGTACTTC	CASSMMGAGVHQETQYF
once	TRBV20-1	TRBJ2-1	NA	11	TGCAGTGCTAGAGGAGGGCATGAGCAGTTCTTC	CSARGGHEQFF
NA	TRBV28	TRBJ1-3	NA	16	TGTGCCAGCAGTACAGGACACCCCGAGGCTGGAAACACCATATATTTT	CASSTGHPEAGNTIYF
NA	TRBV27	TRBJ1-1	TRBD1	14	TGTGCCAGCGGCTCGACAGGGTGTGGCACTGAAGCTTTCTTT	CASGSTGCGTEAFF
NA	TRBV20-1	TRBJ2-5	TRBD2	15	TGCAGTGCGAGTCGGACTAGCGGGAGTGGAGAGACCCAGTACTTC	CSASRTSGSGETQYF
NA	TRBV7-9	TRBJ2-7	TRBD1	13	TGTGCCAGCAGCGCGACAGGGTGGTGGGAGCAGTACTTC	CASSATGWWEQYF
NA	TRBV11-2	TRBJ1-1	TRBD1	13	TGTGCCAGCAGCTTAGCCGGACAGGCAAAAGCTTTCTTT	CASSLAGQAKAFF
NA	TRBV18	TRBJ2-3	NA	14	TGTGCCAGCTCACCAGGGACACGCACAGATACGCAGTATTTT	CASSPGTRTDTQYF
NA	TRBV4-1	TRBJ2-5	TRBD1	16	TGTGCCAGCAGCCGACGCATAGACAGGGATCAAGAGACCCAGTACTTC	CASSRRIDRDQETQYF
NA	TRBV5-4	TRBJ1-2	TRBD1	17	TGTGCCAGCAGCTCCGACAGGGGGCTCAGAGATTTGGATGGCTACACCTTC	CASSSDRGLRDLDGYTF
NA	TRBV11-2	TRBJ2-1	TRBD1	12	TGTGCCAGCAGCCCGGGGACAGGGGAGGAGTTCTTC	CASSPGTGEEFF
NA	TRBV11-2	TRBJ1-3	NA	17	TGTGCCAGCAGGGCTTCTACGTTACAGGGCTCTGGAAACACCATATATTTT	CASRASTLQGSGNTIYF
NA	TRBV11-2	TRBJ2-7	NA	12	TGTGCCAGCAGCCTGAGGGGGTACGAGCAGTACTTC	CASSLRGYEQYF
NA	TRBV2	TRBJ2-5	NA	16	TGTGCCAGCAGCCCAAACTCCGGGACATTCGGGGAGACCCAGTACTTC	CASSPNSGTFGETQYF
NA	TRBV4-1	TRBJ2-3	NA	13	TGCGCCAGCAGCCAAACCGTGCGAGGTACGCAGTATTTT	CASSQTVRGTQYF
NA	TRBV24-1	TRBJ2-3	NA	15	TGTGCCACCAGTGACCTTATTGACAGTACAGATACGCAGTATTTT	CATSDLIDSTDTQYF
NA	TRBV7-2	TRBJ2-7	TRBD2	13	TGTGCCAGCAGCGGGACTAGCGGCTACGAGCAGTACTTC	CASSGTSGYEQYF
NA	TRBV4-1	TRBJ1-2	NA	14	TGCGCCAGCAGCCAAGGCGATACAGGGAATGGCTACACCTTC	CASSQGDTGNGYTF
NA	TRBV6-5	TRBJ1-1	NA	13	TGTGCCAGCAGTTATCCCGGACAGCTAGAAGCTTTCTTT	CASSYPGQLEAFF
NA	TRBV7-2	TRBJ2-5	TRBD2	17	TGTGCCAGCAGCAATATGGGACTAGCGGGGGTCCAAGAGACCCAGTACTTC	CASSNMGLAGVQETQYF
NA	TRBV9	TRBJ2-5	NA	13	TGTGCCAGCAGCGCACAAAATTCAGAGACCCAGTACTTC	CASSAQNSETQYF
NA	TRBV6-5	TRBJ2-2	TRBD1	16	TGTGCCAGCAGTTGGTTACAGGGGGGGAACACCGGGGAGCTGTTTTTT	CASSWLQGGNTGELFF
NA	TRBV12-5	TRBJ2-5	TRBD1	15	TGTGCTAGTGGTCAGAGCCGGGACAGCTTTATAACCCAGTACTTC	CASGQSRDSFITQYF
NA	TRBV5-4	TRBJ2-7	NA	13	TGTGCCAGCAGCTCGGCAGGCTCCTACGAGCAGTACTTC	CASSSAGSYEQYF
once	TRBV5-1	TRBJ2-1	NA	16	TGCGCCAGTTACCTCCACCGGCGGGACAGCTACAATGAGCAGTTCTTC	CASYLHRRDSYNEQFF
once	TRBV6-4	TRBJ2-5	NA	13	TGTGCCAGCAGTGAAACTACGCTGGGGACCCAGTACTTC	CASSETTLGTQYF
NA	TRBV7-9	TRBJ2-7	TRBD2	12	TGTGCCAGCAGCTTTGGGAGGGACGAGCAGTACTTC	CASSFGRDEQYF